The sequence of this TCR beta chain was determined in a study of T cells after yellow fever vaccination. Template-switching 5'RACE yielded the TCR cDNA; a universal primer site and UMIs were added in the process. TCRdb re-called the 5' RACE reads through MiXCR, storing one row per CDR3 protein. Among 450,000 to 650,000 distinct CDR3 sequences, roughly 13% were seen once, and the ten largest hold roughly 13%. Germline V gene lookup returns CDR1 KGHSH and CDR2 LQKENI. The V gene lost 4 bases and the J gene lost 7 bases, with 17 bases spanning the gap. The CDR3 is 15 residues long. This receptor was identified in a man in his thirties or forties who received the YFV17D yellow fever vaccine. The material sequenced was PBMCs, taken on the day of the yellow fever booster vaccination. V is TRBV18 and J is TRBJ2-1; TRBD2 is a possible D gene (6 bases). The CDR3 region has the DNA TGTGCCAGCTCACAGGGGATCGGGAGTGGGAATGAGCAGTTCTTC. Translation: CASSQGIGSGNEQFF.